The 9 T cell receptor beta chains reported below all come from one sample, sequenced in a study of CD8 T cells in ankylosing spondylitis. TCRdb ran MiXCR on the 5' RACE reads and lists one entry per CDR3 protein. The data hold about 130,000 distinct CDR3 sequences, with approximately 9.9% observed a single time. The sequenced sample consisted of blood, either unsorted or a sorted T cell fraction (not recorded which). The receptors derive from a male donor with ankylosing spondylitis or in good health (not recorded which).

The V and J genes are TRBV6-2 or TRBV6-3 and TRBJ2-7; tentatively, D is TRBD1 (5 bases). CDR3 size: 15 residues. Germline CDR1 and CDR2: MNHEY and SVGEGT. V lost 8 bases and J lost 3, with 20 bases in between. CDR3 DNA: TGTGCCAGCCAACCCGCAGGACGTCAGGGCTACGAGCAGTACTTC. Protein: CASQPAGRQGYEQYF.

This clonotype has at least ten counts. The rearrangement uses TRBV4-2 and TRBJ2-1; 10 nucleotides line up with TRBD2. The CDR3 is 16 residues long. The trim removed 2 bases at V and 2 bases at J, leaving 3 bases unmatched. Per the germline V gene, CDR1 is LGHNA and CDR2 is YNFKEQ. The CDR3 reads CASSQQSGRAYNEQFF. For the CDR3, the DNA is TGTGCCAGCAGCCAACAAAGCGGGAGGGCCTACAATGAGCAGTTCTTC.

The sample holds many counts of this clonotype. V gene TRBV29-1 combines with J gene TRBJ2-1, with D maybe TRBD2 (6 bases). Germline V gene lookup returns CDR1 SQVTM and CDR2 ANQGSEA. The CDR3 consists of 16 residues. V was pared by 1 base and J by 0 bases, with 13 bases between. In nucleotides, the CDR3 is TGCAGCGTTGAAGGCGAAGCGGGCCACTCCTACAATGAGCAGTTCTTC. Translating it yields CSVEGEAGHSYNEQFF.

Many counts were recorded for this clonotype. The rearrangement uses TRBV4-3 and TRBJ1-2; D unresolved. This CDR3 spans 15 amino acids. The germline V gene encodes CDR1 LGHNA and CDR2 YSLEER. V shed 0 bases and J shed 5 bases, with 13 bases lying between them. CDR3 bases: TGCGCCAGCAGCCAAGAAAGCAGTACTTCTTATGGCTACACCTTC. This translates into CASSQESSTSYGYTF.

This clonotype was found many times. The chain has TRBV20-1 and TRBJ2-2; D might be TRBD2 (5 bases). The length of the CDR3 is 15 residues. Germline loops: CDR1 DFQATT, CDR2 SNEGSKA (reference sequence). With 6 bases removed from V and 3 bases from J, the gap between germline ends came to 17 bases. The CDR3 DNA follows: TGCAGTGCCCCGCGTCAGGACTCTTACACCGGGGAGCTGTTTTTT. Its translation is CSAPRQDSYTGELFF.

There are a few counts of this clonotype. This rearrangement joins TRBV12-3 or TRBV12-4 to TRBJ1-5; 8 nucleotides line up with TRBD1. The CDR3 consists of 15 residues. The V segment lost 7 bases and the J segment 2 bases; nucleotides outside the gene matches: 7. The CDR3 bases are TGTGCCAGCACACCCGGACAGGGCGGCAATCAGCCCCAGCATTTT. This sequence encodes CASTPGQGGNQPQHF.

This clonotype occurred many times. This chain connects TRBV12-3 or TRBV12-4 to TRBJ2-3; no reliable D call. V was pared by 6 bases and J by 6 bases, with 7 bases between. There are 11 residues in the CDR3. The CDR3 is CASSPLDTQYF. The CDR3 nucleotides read TGTGCCAGCAGCCCACTGGATACGCAGTATTTT.

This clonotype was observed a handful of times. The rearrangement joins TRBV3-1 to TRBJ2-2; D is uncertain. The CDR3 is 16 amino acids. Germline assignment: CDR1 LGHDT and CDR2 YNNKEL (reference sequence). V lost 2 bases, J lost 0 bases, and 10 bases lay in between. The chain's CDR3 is CASSQYVGTNTGELFF. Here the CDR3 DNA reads TGTGCCAGCAGCCAATATGTGGGAACGAACACCGGGGAGCTGTTTTTT.

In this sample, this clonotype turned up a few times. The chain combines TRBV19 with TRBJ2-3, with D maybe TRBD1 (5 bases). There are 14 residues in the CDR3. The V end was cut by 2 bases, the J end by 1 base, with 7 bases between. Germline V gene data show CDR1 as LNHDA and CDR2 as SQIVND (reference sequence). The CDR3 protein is CASSIRGGTDTQYF. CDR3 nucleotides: TGTGCCAGTAGTATAAGGGGTGGCACAGATACGCAGTATTTT.